A single sample is the source of the 2 T cell receptor beta chains below, sequenced in a study of CD8 T cells in ankylosing spondylitis. TCRdb reprocessed the 5' RACE reads with MiXCR, giving one entry per CDR3 protein. This table holds a few hundred thousand distinct CDR3 sequences, under 25% found once. The sample was blood, either unsorted or a sorted T cell fraction (not recorded which). These receptors originate from a female donor with ankylosing spondylitis or in good health (not recorded which).

The rearrangement uses TRBV12-3 or TRBV12-4 and TRBJ1-1; 7 positions agree with TRBD1. J lost 1 base, V lost 7 bases, and 9 bases had no gene match. This CDR3 has 15 residues. The CDR3 is CASTNRGPKNTEAFF. The CDR3 nucleotides read TGTGCCAGCACCAATAGGGGGCCAAAGAACACTGAAGCTTTCTTT.

The chain couples TRBV4-3 to TRBJ1-2, with TRBD1 as a possible D gene (5 bases). Germline V lookup: CDR1 LGHNA, CDR2 YSLEER. The CDR3 has 15 amino acids. The V end lost 0 bases, the J end lost 8 bases, and 16 bases lay between the germline ends. CDR3 bases: TGCGCCAGCAGCCAAGATCTATGGGGGGTGAGGGGCTACACCTTC. Its protein product is CASSQDLWGVRGYTF.